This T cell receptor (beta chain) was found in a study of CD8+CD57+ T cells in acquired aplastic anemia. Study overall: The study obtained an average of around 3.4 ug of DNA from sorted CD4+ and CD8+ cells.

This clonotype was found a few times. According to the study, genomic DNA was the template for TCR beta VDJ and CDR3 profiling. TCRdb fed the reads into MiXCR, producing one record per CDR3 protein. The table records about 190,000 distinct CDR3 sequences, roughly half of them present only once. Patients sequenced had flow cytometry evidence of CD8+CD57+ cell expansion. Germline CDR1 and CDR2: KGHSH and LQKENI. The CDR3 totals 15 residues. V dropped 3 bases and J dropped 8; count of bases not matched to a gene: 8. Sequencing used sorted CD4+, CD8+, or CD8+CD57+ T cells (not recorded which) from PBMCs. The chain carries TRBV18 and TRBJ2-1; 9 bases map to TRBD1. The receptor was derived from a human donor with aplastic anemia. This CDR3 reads CASSPTGGTRDEQFF. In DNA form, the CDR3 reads TGTGCCAGCTCACCGACAGGGGGGACACGGGATGAGCAGTTCTTC.